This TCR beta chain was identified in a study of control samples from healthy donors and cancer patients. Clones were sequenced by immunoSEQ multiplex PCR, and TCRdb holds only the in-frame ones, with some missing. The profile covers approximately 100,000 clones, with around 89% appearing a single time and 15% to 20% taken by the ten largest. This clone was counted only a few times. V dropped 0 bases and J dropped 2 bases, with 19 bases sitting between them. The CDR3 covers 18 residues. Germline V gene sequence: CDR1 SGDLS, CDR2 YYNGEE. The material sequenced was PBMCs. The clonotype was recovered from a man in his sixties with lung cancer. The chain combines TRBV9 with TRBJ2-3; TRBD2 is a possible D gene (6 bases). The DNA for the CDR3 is TGTGCCAGCAGCGTAGATGGGGGGAGCTTGACGTTCACAGATACGCAGTATTTT. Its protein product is CASSVDGGSLTFTDTQYF.